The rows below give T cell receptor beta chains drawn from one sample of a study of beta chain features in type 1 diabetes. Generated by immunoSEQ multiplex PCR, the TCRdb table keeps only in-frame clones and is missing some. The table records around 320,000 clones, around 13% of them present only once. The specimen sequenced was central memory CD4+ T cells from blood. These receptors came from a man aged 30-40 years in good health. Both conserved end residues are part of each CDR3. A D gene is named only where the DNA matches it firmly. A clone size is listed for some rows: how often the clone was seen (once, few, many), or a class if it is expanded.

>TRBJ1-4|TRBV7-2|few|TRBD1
CASSLTYRGEKLFF
TGTGCCAGCAGCTTAACATACAGGGGAGAAAAACTGTTTTTT
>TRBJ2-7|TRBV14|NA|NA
CASSPTWTRPPYEQYF
TGTGCCAGCAGCCCAACTTGGACTCGCCCCCCCTACGAGCAGTACTTC
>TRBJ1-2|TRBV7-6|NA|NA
CASSFQGFGYTF
TGTGCCAGCAGCTTCCAGGGCTTTGGCTACACCTTC
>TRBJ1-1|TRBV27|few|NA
CASPPEAFF
TGTGCCAGCCCCCCTGAAGCTTTCTTT
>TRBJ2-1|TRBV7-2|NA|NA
CASSLVVVRNEQFF
TGTGCCAGCAGCTTAGTAGTTGTAAGGAATGAGCAGTTCTTC
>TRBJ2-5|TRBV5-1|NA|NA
CASSLAPATQETQYF
TGCGCCAGCAGCTTGGCCCCAGCTACTCAAGAGACCCAGTACTTC
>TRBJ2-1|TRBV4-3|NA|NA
CASSQDSRTQRQFF
TGCGCCAGCAGCCAAGATTCGCGGACTCAACGCCAGTTCTTC
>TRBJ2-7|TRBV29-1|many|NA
CSVQRQNAYEQYF
TGCAGCGTCCAACGGCAGAATGCCTACGAGCAGTACTTC
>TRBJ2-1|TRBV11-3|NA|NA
CASSLDSNEQFF
TGTGCCAGCAGCTTAGACAGCAATGAGCAGTTCTTC
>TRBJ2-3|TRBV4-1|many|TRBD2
CASSQREGTDTQYF
TGCGCCAGCAGTCAGAGGGAGGGTACAGATACGCAGTATTTT
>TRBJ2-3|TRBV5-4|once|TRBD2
CASSFWGLAVSTDTQYF
TGTGCCAGCAGCTTCTGGGGACTAGCGGTTAGCACAGATACGCAGTATTTT
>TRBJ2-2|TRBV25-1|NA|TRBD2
CASKGTSGTGELFF
TGTGCCAGTAAAGGGACTAGCGGCACCGGGGAGCTGTTTTTT
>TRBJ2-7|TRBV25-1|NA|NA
CDPPLLTPYEQYF
TGTGACCCACCGTTACTTACGCCCTACGAGCAGTACTTC
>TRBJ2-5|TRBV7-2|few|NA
CASSLWTQETQYF
TGTGCCAGCAGCCTATGGACGCAAGAGACCCAGTACTTC
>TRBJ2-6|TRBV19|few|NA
CASSIPGSTGANVLTF
TGTGCCAGTAGTATCCCCGGCTCAACAGGGGCCAACGTCCTGACTTTC
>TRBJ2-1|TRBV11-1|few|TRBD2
CASRFQASGLGEQFF
TGTGCCAGCAGATTTCAGGCTAGCGGCCTAGGAGAGCAGTTCTTC
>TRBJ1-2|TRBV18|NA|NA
CASSPPSNYGYTF
TGTGCCAGCTCCCCCCCGTCCAACTATGGCTACACCTTC
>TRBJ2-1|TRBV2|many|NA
CASSEASGLREQFF
TGTGCCAGCAGTGAAGCCAGTGGACTCCGGGAGCAGTTCTTC
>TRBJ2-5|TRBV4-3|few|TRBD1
CASSQDADRGGETQYF
TGCGCCAGCAGCCAAGACGCGGACAGGGGGGGAGAGACCCAGTACTTC
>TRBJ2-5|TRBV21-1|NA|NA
CATRKGEAQYF
TGTGCCACCAGGAAGGGCGAGGCGCAGTACTTC
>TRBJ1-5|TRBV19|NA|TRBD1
CASSGDRGSNQPQHF
TGTGCCAGTAGTGGGGACAGGGGAAGCAATCAGCCCCAGCATTTT
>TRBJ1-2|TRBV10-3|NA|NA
CAISESQASYGYTF
TGTGCCATCAGTGAGTCTCAAGCGAGCTATGGCTACACCTTC
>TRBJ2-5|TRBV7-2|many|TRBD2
CASSLNGLATQETQYF
TGTGCCAGCAGCCTCAATGGACTAGCCACCCAAGAGACCCAGTACTTC
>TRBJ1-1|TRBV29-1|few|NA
CSVGRGFSDTEAFF
TGCAGCGTTGGGAGGGGTTTCAGCGACACTGAAGCTTTCTTT
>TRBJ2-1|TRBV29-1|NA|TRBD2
CSADGAGESYNEQFF
TGCAGCGCCGACGGAGCGGGAGAGTCCTACAATGAGCAGTTCTTC
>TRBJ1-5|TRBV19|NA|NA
CASSILDSNQPQHF
TGTGCCAGTAGTATCCTAGATAGCAATCAGCCCCAGCATTTT
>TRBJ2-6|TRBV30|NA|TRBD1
CACSGTGSSGANVLTF
TGTGCCTGTTCCGGGACAGGAAGCTCTGGGGCCAACGTCCTGACTTTC
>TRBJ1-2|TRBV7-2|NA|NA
CASTSAGGGGYTF
TGTGCCAGCACCTCAGCGGGGGGTGGAGGCTACACCTTC
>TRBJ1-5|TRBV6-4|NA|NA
CASSDHIGQPQHF
TGTGCCAGCAGTGACCATATCGGTCAGCCCCAGCATTTT
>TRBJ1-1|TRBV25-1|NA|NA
CASTLSGTSEAFF
TGTGCCAGCACGCTCTCCGGGACTTCTGAAGCTTTCTTT
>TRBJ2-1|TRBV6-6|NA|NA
CASSLSGYNEQFF
TGTGCCAGCAGTTTATCAGGGTACAATGAGCAGTTCTTC
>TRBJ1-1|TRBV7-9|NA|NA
CASSLPPPGAEAFF
TGTGCCAGCAGCTTACCGCCCCCCGGGGCTGAAGCTTTCTTT
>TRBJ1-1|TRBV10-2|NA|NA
CASSGKRTEAFF
TGCGCCAGCAGTGGGAAACGCACTGAAGCTTTCTTT
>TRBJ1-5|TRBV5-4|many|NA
CASSLWGGNQPQHF
TGTGCCAGCAGCTTGTGGGGGGGCAATCAGCCCCAGCATTTT
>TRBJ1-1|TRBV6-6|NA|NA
CASSAQAGTEAFF
TGTGCCAGCAGTGCACAGGCAGGGACTGAAGCTTTCTTT
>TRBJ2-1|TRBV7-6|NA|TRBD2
CASAGGNYNEQFF
TGTGCCAGTGCGGGAGGTAACTACAATGAGCAGTTCTTC
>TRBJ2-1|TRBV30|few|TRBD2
CAWSKSSGISSYNEQFF
TGTGCCTGGAGTAAAAGTAGCGGGATAAGCTCCTACAATGAGCAGTTCTTC
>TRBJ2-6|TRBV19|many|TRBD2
CASKARGGAGANVLTF
TGTGCCAGCAAGGCCCGGGGGGGCGCTGGGGCCAACGTCCTGACTTTC
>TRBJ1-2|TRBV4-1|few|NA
CASSQDFGAGFYGYTF
TGCGCCAGCAGCCAAGACTTCGGGGCGGGATTCTATGGCTACACCTTC
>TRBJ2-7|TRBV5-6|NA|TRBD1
CASSLAGQGEQYF
TGTGCCAGCAGCTTGGCGGGACAGGGCGAGCAGTACTTC
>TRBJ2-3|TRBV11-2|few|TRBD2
CASSLAASGATETQYF
TGTGCCAGCAGCTTAGCGGCTAGCGGGGCCACTGAGACGCAGTATTTT
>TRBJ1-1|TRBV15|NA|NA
CATSRDPTEKAFF
TGTGCCACCAGCAGAGATCCTACGGAGAAAGCTTTCTTT
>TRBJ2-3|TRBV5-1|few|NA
CASSKELASDTQYF
TGCGCCAGCAGTAAGGAATTAGCTTCAGATACGCAGTATTTT
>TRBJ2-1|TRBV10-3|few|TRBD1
CAISVKQGNEQFF
TGTGCCATCAGCGTGAAACAGGGGAATGAGCAGTTCTTC
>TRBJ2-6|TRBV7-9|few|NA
CASTITGANVLTF
TGTGCCAGCACCATTACAGGGGCCAACGTCCTGACTTTC
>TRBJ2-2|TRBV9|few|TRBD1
CASSVAAGGNTGELFF
TGTGCCAGCAGCGTAGCGGCAGGGGGGAACACCGGGGAGCTGTTTTTT
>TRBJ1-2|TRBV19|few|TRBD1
CASRDRVAFYGYTF
TGTGCCAGTAGGGACAGGGTAGCTTTCTATGGCTACACCTTC
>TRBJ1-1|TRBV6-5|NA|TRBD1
CASTGTGNTEAFF
TGTGCCAGCACCGGGACAGGGAACACTGAAGCTTTCTTT
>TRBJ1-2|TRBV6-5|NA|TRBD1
CASKTDRDLRLPSF
TGTGCCAGCAAGACGGACAGGGACCTTCGGTTACCCTCATTC
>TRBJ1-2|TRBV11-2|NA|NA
CASSLEGRGYTF
TGTGCCAGCAGCTTGGAGGGGAGGGGCTACACCTTC
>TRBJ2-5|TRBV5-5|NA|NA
CASSLNWGGETQYF
TGTGCCAGCAGCTTGAACTGGGGTGGAGAGACCCAGTACTTC
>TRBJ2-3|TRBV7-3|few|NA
CASSLTRVDTQYF
TGTGCCAGCAGCTTAACTCGGGTCGATACGCAGTATTTT
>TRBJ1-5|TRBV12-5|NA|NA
CASGLGSLTGGNQPQHF
TGTGCTAGTGGTTTGGGGTCATTGACCGGAGGCAATCAGCCCCAGCATTTT